The clone carrying this TCR beta chain was seen more than once but under ten times. The antigen is unknown. TCRdb re-called the reads with MiXCR, one entry per CDR3 protein. Of approximately 110,000 distinct CDR3 sequences listed, around 31% are singletons. The data were taken from a study of T cell repertoires in cytomegalovirus infection. Study overall: Used in the study were CMV epitopes, some recently identified and HLA-C-restricted, others well-studied and HLA-B-restricted. Public TCR beta signatures provided an indication of both CMV infection and a matching HLA type. Study outcomes and limitations: Within the response measured ex vivo, HLA-C-restricted CMV-specific TCR beta clonotypes were dominant. People with CMV and the relevant HLA were identified by cumulative public TCR beta family frequency.

The CDR3 is 16 residues long. Germline V gene lookup returns CDR1 MNHNS and CDR2 SASEGT. V lost 7 bases to trimming and J lost 4 bases; unmatched junction nucleotides: 12. Material: CD8+ T cells from cultured PBMCs, obtained from culture after CMV antigen stimulation. This rearrangement joins TRBV6-1 to TRBJ2-3, with 9 bases lining up with TRBD2. The sequence was collected from a human donor in good health (CMV status not recorded). Some clones in this sample may be carry-over from other donors' samples. The CDR3 nucleotides read TGTGCCAGCAAGTGGAGCAGCGGGGGGTACGCAGATACGCAGTATTTT. Its protein is CASKWSSGGYADTQYF.